The rows below give T cell receptor beta chains drawn from one sample of a study of beta chain features in type 1 diabetes. Measured with immunoSEQ multiplex PCR; TCRdb has only the in-frame clones, and not every one. Of 250,000 to 400,000 clones listed, 11% to 15% are singletons. The specimen sequenced was central memory CD4+ T cells from blood. The origin of the receptors is a man in his thirties or forties in good health. Each CDR3 is given with its conserved first and last residue. The D gene is left open where the match is weak. The size of a clone is reported for some rows only, either as once, few or many, or as a class for expanded clones.

v_call: TRBV6-1; d_call: .; clone_size: .; j_call: TRBJ2-3; cdr3_aa: CASSETGRGSTDTQYF; cdr3_nt: TGTGCCAGCAGTGAAACCGGGCGGGGTAGCACAGATACGCAGTATTTT
v_call: TRBV28; d_call: .; clone_size: .; j_call: TRBJ1-5; cdr3_aa: CASNVERQPQHF; cdr3_nt: TGTGCCAGCAATGTCGAACGGCAGCCCCAGCATTTT
v_call: TRBV2; d_call: TRBD2; clone_size: .; j_call: TRBJ2-5; cdr3_aa: CASSETGGETQYF; cdr3_nt: TGTGCCAGCAGTGAAACGGGAGGGGAGACCCAGTACTTC
v_call: TRBV21-1; d_call: .; clone_size: many; j_call: TRBJ2-7; cdr3_aa: CASSCPGTGAYEQYF; cdr3_nt: TGTGCCAGCAGCTGCCCCGGGACAGGGGCCTACGAGCAGTACTTC
v_call: TRBV19; d_call: .; clone_size: few; j_call: TRBJ1-1; cdr3_aa: CASSIRTPMNTEAFF; cdr3_nt: TGTGCCAGTAGTATAAGGACGCCTATGAACACTGAAGCTTTCTTT
v_call: TRBV5-5; d_call: .; clone_size: many; j_call: TRBJ2-3; cdr3_aa: CASIHRRTDTQYF; cdr3_nt: TGTGCCAGCATCCACCGACGCACAGATACGCAGTATTTT
v_call: TRBV5-1; d_call: TRBD2; clone_size: .; j_call: TRBJ2-3; cdr3_aa: CASTSRTSSHADTQYF; cdr3_nt: TGCGCCAGCACCTCACGGACTAGTTCACACGCAGATACGCAGTATTTT
v_call: TRBV29-1; d_call: TRBD1; clone_size: few; j_call: TRBJ1-2; cdr3_aa: CSVELTGQGLMGVYGYTF; cdr3_nt: TGCAGCGTTGAGTTGACTGGACAGGGCTTGATGGGGGTATATGGCTACACCTTC
v_call: TRBV5-1; d_call: .; clone_size: .; j_call: TRBJ2-3; cdr3_aa: CASSGTTVITDTQYF; cdr3_nt: TGCGCCAGCAGCGGGACGACAGTAATCACAGATACGCAGTATTTT
v_call: TRBV6-5; d_call: TRBD1; clone_size: .; j_call: TRBJ1-5; cdr3_aa: CASRTGQSNQPQHF; cdr3_nt: TGTGCCAGCAGAACGGGACAGAGCAATCAGCCCCAGCATTTT
v_call: TRBV14; d_call: TRBD1; clone_size: .; j_call: TRBJ2-2; cdr3_aa: CASSQDRGTGELFF; cdr3_nt: TGTGCCAGCAGCCAAGACAGGGGGACCGGGGAGCTGTTTTTT
v_call: TRBV7-8; d_call: .; clone_size: few; j_call: TRBJ2-7; cdr3_aa: CASSLGPVNEQYF; cdr3_nt: TGTGCCAGCAGCTTAGGGCCTGTGAACGAGCAGTACTTC
v_call: TRBV6-1; d_call: .; clone_size: few; j_call: TRBJ1-5; cdr3_aa: CASSEMRNSNQPQHF; cdr3_nt: TGTGCCAGCAGTGAAATGAGGAATAGCAATCAGCCCCAGCATTTT
v_call: TRBV18; d_call: .; clone_size: many; j_call: TRBJ2-3; cdr3_aa: CASSPGLSTDTQYF; cdr3_nt: TGTGCCAGCTCACCAGGTTTAAGCACAGATACGCAGTATTTT
v_call: TRBV6-5; d_call: TRBD1; clone_size: once; j_call: TRBJ1-1; cdr3_aa: CASRLRGMNTEAFF; cdr3_nt: TGTGCCAGCAGGCTCAGGGGGATGAACACTGAAGCTTTCTTT
v_call: TRBV2; d_call: .; clone_size: .; j_call: TRBJ1-5; cdr3_aa: CASSVEPTRYNQPQHF; cdr3_nt: TGTGCCAGCAGCGTGGAACCTACACGTTATAATCAGCCCCAGCATTTT
v_call: TRBV13; d_call: TRBD1; clone_size: .; j_call: TRBJ2-3; cdr3_aa: CASSLGQGRMSTDTQYF; cdr3_nt: TGTGCCAGCAGCCTCGGACAGGGAAGGATGAGCACAGATACGCAGTATTTT
v_call: TRBV14; d_call: .; clone_size: .; j_call: TRBJ2-5; cdr3_aa: CASSQEDRGVGLQETQYF; cdr3_nt: TGTGCCAGCAGCCAAGAGGATAGGGGAGTTGGGCTGCAAGAGACCCAGTACTTC
v_call: TRBV11-3; d_call: .; clone_size: few; j_call: TRBJ2-1; cdr3_aa: CASSRTLKIADKYNEQFF; cdr3_nt: TGTGCCAGCAGCCGAACCTTAAAAATAGCGGATAAATACAATGAGCAGTTCTTC
v_call: TRBV14; d_call: .; clone_size: many; j_call: TRBJ2-1; cdr3_aa: CASSRDWTPYNEQFF; cdr3_nt: TGTGCCAGCAGCCGAGATTGGACTCCTTACAATGAGCAGTTCTTC
v_call: TRBV19; d_call: TRBD2; clone_size: few; j_call: TRBJ2-4; cdr3_aa: CASSIGLADTKNIQYF; cdr3_nt: TGTGCCAGTAGTATAGGCCTAGCGGATACCAAAAACATTCAGTACTTC
v_call: TRBV10-3; d_call: TRBD1; clone_size: .; j_call: TRBJ1-2; cdr3_aa: CASSRNDRGGGYTF; cdr3_nt: TGTGCCAGCAGTCGCAACGACAGGGGTGGAGGCTACACCTTC
v_call: TRBV9; d_call: .; clone_size: .; j_call: TRBJ1-1; cdr3_aa: CASSDSATTEAFF; cdr3_nt: TGTGCCAGCAGCGATAGCGCCACCACTGAAGCTTTCTTT
v_call: TRBV7-9; d_call: .; clone_size: many; j_call: TRBJ1-3; cdr3_aa: CASSFPIRSGNTIYF; cdr3_nt: TGTGCCAGCAGCTTCCCGATTAGGTCTGGAAACACCATATATTTT
v_call: TRBV19; d_call: .; clone_size: .; j_call: TRBJ1-1; cdr3_aa: CASSGQMNTEAFF; cdr3_nt: TGTGCCAGTAGTGGCCAGATGAACACTGAAGCTTTCTTT
v_call: TRBV6-5; d_call: TRBD1; clone_size: few; j_call: TRBJ1-3; cdr3_aa: CASSYSLGQSGNTIYF; cdr3_nt: TGTGCCAGCAGTTACTCGTTGGGACAGTCAGGAAACACCATATATTTT
v_call: TRBV5-6; d_call: .; clone_size: .; j_call: TRBJ1-4; cdr3_aa: CASSSFVGQLFF; cdr3_nt: TGTGCCAGCAGCTCATTCGTCGGGCAACTGTTTTTT
v_call: TRBV29-1; d_call: .; clone_size: few; j_call: TRBJ2-3; cdr3_aa: CSVDLRADGDTQYF; cdr3_nt: TGCAGCGTTGACCTGCGGGCCGATGGAGATACGCAGTATTTT
v_call: TRBV4-3; d_call: TRBD2; clone_size: .; j_call: TRBJ2-7; cdr3_aa: CASSPLAGGLYEQYF; cdr3_nt: TGCGCCAGCAGCCCTCTAGCGGGGGGGCTCTACGAGCAGTACTTC
v_call: TRBV6-5; d_call: TRBD2; clone_size: .; j_call: TRBJ2-3; cdr3_aa: CASSYSAGGSTDTQYF; cdr3_nt: TGTGCCAGCAGTTACTCCGCGGGGGGAAGCACAGATACGCAGTATTTT
v_call: TRBV30; d_call: .; clone_size: .; j_call: TRBJ1-1; cdr3_aa: CAWSVRGGRRGNTEAFF; cdr3_nt: TGTGCCTGGAGTGTACGGGGGGGGAGGAGAGGTAACACTGAAGCTTTCTTT
v_call: TRBV11-2; d_call: .; clone_size: many; j_call: TRBJ2-5; cdr3_aa: CASSSQVGETQYF; cdr3_nt: TGTGCCAGCAGCTCTCAAGTGGGGGAGACCCAGTACTTC
v_call: TRBV11-2; d_call: TRBD2; clone_size: .; j_call: TRBJ2-5; cdr3_aa: CASSPRLAGDQETQYF; cdr3_nt: TGTGCCAGCAGCCCAAGACTAGCGGGGGATCAAGAGACCCAGTACTTC
v_call: TRBV11-3; d_call: .; clone_size: .; j_call: TRBJ1-1; cdr3_aa: CASSPGRGSVVGFF; cdr3_nt: TGTGCCAGCAGCCCCGGGAGGGGGAGCGTGGTTGGTTTCTTT
v_call: TRBV21-1; d_call: .; clone_size: .; j_call: TRBJ2-7; cdr3_aa: CASSRTGPPVYEQYF; cdr3_nt: TGTGCCAGCAGCAGAACCGGGCCGCCCGTCTACGAGCAGTACTTC
v_call: TRBV30; d_call: .; clone_size: .; j_call: TRBJ1-1; cdr3_aa: CAWSGEGGEAFF; cdr3_nt: TGTGCCTGGAGCGGGGAGGGAGGGGAAGCTTTCTTT
v_call: TRBV11-3; d_call: .; clone_size: .; j_call: TRBJ2-1; cdr3_aa: CASSYLHNEQFF; cdr3_nt: TGTGCCAGCAGCTATCTCCACAATGAGCAGTTCTTC
v_call: TRBV7-9; d_call: .; clone_size: few; j_call: TRBJ1-2; cdr3_aa: CASSFGADLLTF; cdr3_nt: TGTGCCAGCAGCTTCGGGGCGGACCTCTTGACCTTC
v_call: TRBV27; d_call: .; clone_size: .; j_call: TRBJ2-7; cdr3_aa: CASSRQGTYDYEQYF; cdr3_nt: TGTGCCAGCAGTCGCCAGGGGACTTACGACTACGAGCAGTACTTC
v_call: TRBV6-1; d_call: .; clone_size: .; j_call: TRBJ2-3; cdr3_aa: CATVPGLSTDTQYF; cdr3_nt: TGTGCCACCGTGCCCGGACTGAGCACAGATACGCAGTATTTT
v_call: TRBV2; d_call: TRBD2; clone_size: many; j_call: TRBJ2-3; cdr3_aa: CASSVTSGSAMDTQYF; cdr3_nt: TGTGCCAGCAGTGTAACTAGCGGGAGTGCCATGGATACGCAGTATTTT
v_call: TRBV4-3; d_call: .; clone_size: few; j_call: TRBJ2-2; cdr3_aa: CASSRTRNTGELFF; cdr3_nt: TGCGCCAGCAGCCGCACTCGGAACACCGGGGAGCTGTTTTTT
v_call: TRBV4-2; d_call: .; clone_size: .; j_call: TRBJ2-4; cdr3_aa: CASSSGVAKNIQYF; cdr3_nt: TGTGCCAGCAGCTCAGGAGTAGCCAAAAACATTCAGTACTTC